The 29 T cell receptor beta chains presented below share a single source sample, sequenced in a study of blood T cell repertoires in COVID-19. This table comes from immunoSEQ multiplex PCR, and its TCRdb copy is limited to in-frame clones, with some not included. Altogether 250,000 or so clones are present, 80% to 90% being singletons, with the ten largest covering 8% to 10%. Material: PBMCs or T cells enriched from blood (not recorded which). These receptors were taken from a man between 40 and 49 years old who had recovered from COVID-19.

CDR3: CASSESYQGARKKLFF. CDR3 bases: TGTGCCAGCAGTGAGTCGTATCAGGGGGCGAGGAAAAAACTGTTTTTT. This sequence joins TRBV6-1 and TRBJ1-4, with 8 nucleotides matching TRBD1. This CDR3 spans 16 amino acids. Germline trimming cut 3 bases from V and 9 bases from J; bases unmatched to any gene: 12. The germline V gene encodes CDR1 MNHNS and CDR2 SASEGT.

This rearrangement joins TRBV27 to TRBJ2-7, with D hard to call. The CDR3 is 15 amino acids. Trimming left V 2 bases short and J 0 bases short, with 11 bases between. The germline gives CDR1 MNHEY, CDR2 SMNVEV (reference sequence). The CDR3 nucleotides read TGTGCCAGCAGTTTAACCGGATCTAGCTCCTACGAGCAGTACTTC. Protein: CASSLTGSSSYEQYF.

This rearrangement joins TRBV6-1 to TRBJ2-1; 9 nucleotides match TRBD2. The J segment lost 3 bases and the V segment lost 8 bases, leaving 14 bases of the junction unmatched. This CDR3 spans 17 amino acids. Germline V gene lookup returns CDR1 MNHNS and CDR2 SASEGT. In DNA, the CDR3 is TGTGCCAGCGGTGGGCTAGGAGCGGGGGGAGTCTACAATGAGCAGTTCTTC. Residues: CASGGLGAGGVYNEQFF.

V and J are TRBV6-5 and TRBJ1-2; 7 nucleotides match TRBD1. CDR3 size: 13 residues. Germline loops: CDR1 MNHEY, CDR2 SVGAGI. V trimming: 2 bases; J trimming: 6 bases; junction bases outside the gene matches: 3. DNA of the CDR3: TGTGCCAGCAGTTACCTCGGGACAGATGGCTACACCTTC. Translation gives CASSYLGTDGYTF.

The rearrangement uses TRBV12-3 or TRBV12-4 and TRBJ1-2, with 9 bases identical to TRBD1. J gave up 4 bases and V 7 bases, and 4 bases lay outside the gene matches. The CDR3 is 13 amino acids. The CDR3 region has the DNA TGTGCCAGCACCACGGACAGGGGCTATGGCTACACCTTC. Its protein product is CASTTDRGYGYTF.

This rearrangement joins TRBV7-4 to TRBJ2-5; D possibly corresponds to TRBD2 (6 bases). The ends were cut back, 11 bases at V and 7 bases at J, with 17 bases in the middle. Germline V CDR1 and CDR2: SGHVT, SQSDAQ. This CDR3 is 12 amino acids long. In nucleotides, the CDR3 is TGTGCCGCCCCCTTTTGGCGGGGGACCCAGTACTTC. It is translated as CAAPFWRGTQYF.

The V and J genes are TRBV19 and TRBJ1-1, with a possible D match to TRBD1 (5 bases). This CDR3 spans 15 amino acids. The V and J ends lost 7 bases and 0 bases respectively, with 15 bases between them. Germline V gene lookup returns CDR1 LNHDA and CDR2 SQIVND (reference sequence). CDR3 sequence reads: CASTDPRGMNTEAFF. The CDR3 DNA follows: TGTGCCAGTACCGATCCGCGGGGGATGAACACTGAAGCTTTCTTT.

The V and J genes are TRBV4-3 and TRBJ2-5, with 8 bases fitting TRBD2. The CDR3 consists of 15 residues. In germline, CDR1 is LGHNA, CDR2 YSLEER. The ends lost 10 bases at V and 1 base at J; junction bases unmatched: 11. The CDR3 loop reads CAISGAGGSQETQYF. CDR3 in DNA: TGCGCCATCTCGGGGGCGGGAGGATCCCAAGAGACCCAGTACTTC.

The CDR3 DNA reads TGTGCCAGCTCACAACGACAGGTGAAGGTTGAAAAACTGTTTTTT. Amino acid sequence: CASSQRQVKVEKLFF. This chain links TRBV18 with TRBJ1-4; the D gene is possibly TRBD1 (6 bases). Germline V gene lookup returns CDR1 KGHSH and CDR2 LQKENI. The CDR3 is 15 amino acids. Between the trimmed V and J ends, which lost 4 bases and 7 bases, there was a span of 16 bases.

This chain's CDR3 is CSLRGPLNTEAFF. The CDR3 bases are TGCAGCCTAAGGGGGCCATTGAACACTGAAGCTTTCTTT. The chain combines TRBV29-1 with TRBJ1-1; TRBD1 matches 7 bases. The V gene's germline CDR1 is SQVTM and CDR2 ANQGSEA. V dropped 8 bases and J dropped 0; count of bases not matched to a gene: 6. There are 13 residues in the CDR3.

This chain links TRBV15 with TRBJ2-2; tentative D call: TRBD2 (6 bases). The CDR3 has 17 residues. V lost 0 bases to trimming and J lost 4 bases, with 15 bases between them. Germline assignment: CDR1 LNHNV and CDR2 YYDKDF (reference sequence). The CDR3 loop reads CATSRDQDYGGTGELFF. CDR3 coding DNA: TGTGCCACCAGCAGAGATCAGGACTATGGCGGCACCGGGGAGCTGTTTTTT.

As DNA, the CDR3 is TGTGCCACCAGTGATTACGACAGGACTGGGGCCAACGTCCTGACTTTC. Its translation is CATSDYDRTGANVLTF. The V call is TRBV24-1, the J call TRBJ2-6, with D perhaps TRBD1 (6 bases). Trimming left V 2 bases short and J 2 bases short, with 9 bases between. This CDR3 contains 16 residues. Germline V CDR1 and CDR2: KGHDR, SFDVKD.

This chain connects TRBV15 to TRBJ1-1; D remains ambiguous. The CDR3 has 16 residues. V lost 4 bases and J lost 0, with 15 bases in between. In germline, CDR1 is LNHNV, CDR2 YYDKDF (reference sequence). CDR3 in DNA: TGTGCCACCAGCATCCAAAAGTGGGAGATGAACACTGAAGCTTTCTTT. Amino acids: CATSIQKWEMNTEAFF.

This chain connects TRBV18 to TRBJ1-5; D perhaps matches TRBD1 (6 bases). Trimming took 3 bases from V and 4 from J, leaving 19 bases between them. In germline, CDR1 is KGHSH, CDR2 LQKENI. The CDR3 consists of 17 residues. The CDR3 DNA is TGTGCCAGCTCACCGCCTCATCGTCAGGGGAAAAATCAGCCCCAGCATTTT. Encoded protein: CASSPPHRQGKNQPQHF.

This clone was observed at least ten times. V usage is TRBV29-1 and J usage is TRBJ2-1; TRBD2 matches at 9 bases. Looked up from germline, CDR1 is SQVTM and CDR2 is ANQGSEA. The CDR3 runs to 13 residues. Unmatched junction bases numbered 7, after V lost 5 bases and J lost 8 bases. The CDR3 DNA is TGCAGCGTTTACAGCGGGAGGTCTTATGAGCAGTTCTTC. As protein: CSVYSGRSYEQFF.

This clone has more than one count but fewer than ten. One junction end does not reproduce the germline sequence, and a read error may be involved. V usage is TRBV4-2 and J usage is TRBJ1-1; a possible D gene is TRBD1 (6 bases). The CDR3 loop spans 12 amino acids. Germline V gene sequence: CDR1 LGHNA, CDR2 YNFKEQ. This CDR3 reads CASSQDGDIVVF. CDR3 coding DNA: TGTGCCAGCAGCCAAGATGGGGACATTGTAGTGTTT.

The gene calls are TRBV18 and TRBJ2-5; 10 bases are shared with TRBD2. Germline-derived CDR1 and CDR2 are KGHSH and LQKENI. The trim removed 3 bases at V and 5 bases at J, leaving 6 bases unmatched. This CDR3 region has 15 residues. The CDR3 sequence: CASSPVLAGRETQYF. CDR3 sequence (DNA): TGTGCCAGCTCACCTGTACTAGCGGGACGGGAGACCCAGTACTTC.

V is TRBV6-2 or TRBV6-3 and J is TRBJ1-2, with TRBD1 matching over 7 bases. V dropped 4 bases and J dropped 8; count of bases not matched to a gene: 10. CDR1 MNHEY and CDR2 SVGEGT come from the germline V gene. The CDR3 contains 14 residues. CDR3 nucleotide sequence: TGTGCCAGCAGTTCAACCAGACAGGGTGGCGGCTACACCTTC. It codes for CASSSTRQGGGYTF.

With regard to this clone: The identical CDR3 is also encoded by other nucleotide sequences in the sample. V gene TRBV5-1 combines with J gene TRBJ2-3, with D hard to call. Trimming shortened V by 0 bases and J by 0 bases, and 5 bases separated the two germline ends. Looked up from germline, CDR1 is SGHRS and CDR2 is YFSETQ. This CDR3 is 14 amino acids long. The CDR3 DNA is TGCGCCAGCAGCTTGGGGCAGAGCACAGATACGCAGTATTTT. Encoded protein: CASSLGQSTDTQYF.

The chain employs TRBV5-1 and TRBJ1-1; D gene ambiguous. Per germline, CDR1 SGHRS and CDR2 YFSETQ. CDR3 length equals 14 residues. The V end lost 4 bases, the J end lost 1 base, and 11 bases lay between the germline ends. Written as DNA, the CDR3 is TGCGCCAGCAGCCCAGACATTGAGAACACTGAAGCTTTCTTT. It yields the protein CASSPDIENTEAFF.

This chain connects TRBV27 to TRBJ2-5, with 7 bases lining up with TRBD1. The CDR3 is 15 amino acids. V lost 5 bases to trimming and J lost 2 bases; unmatched junction nucleotides: 8. Germline CDR1 reads MNHEY; CDR2 reads SMNVEV (reference sequence). This CDR3 is CASSPGTVRQETQYF. The CDR3 nucleotides are TGTGCCAGCAGTCCCGGGACAGTGAGACAAGAGACCCAGTACTTC.

The gene calls are TRBV27 and TRBJ2-7, with D tentatively TRBD2 (6 bases). The V gene lost 6 bases and the J gene lost 4 bases, with 7 bases spanning the gap. The germline CDR1 and CDR2 sequences are MNHEY and SMNVEV (reference sequence). The CDR3 runs to 11 residues. CDR3 nucleotides: TGTGCCAGCAGAGGGAGGTACGAGCAGTACTTC. Its protein product is CASRGRYEQYF.

The chain employs TRBV11-1 and TRBJ2-1; no reliable D call. V shed 1 base and J shed 10 bases, with 8 bases lying between them. The germline V gene encodes CDR1 SGHAT and CDR2 FQDESV (reference sequence). This CDR3 comprises 12 residues. CDR3 sequence: CASSLVLEEQFF. The CDR3 region has the DNA TGTGCCAGCAGCTTAGTGTTAGAAGAGCAGTTCTTC.

The chain carries TRBV21-1 and TRBJ1-1. TRBV21-1 has pseudogene status. There are 17 residues in the CDR3. For the CDR3, the DNA is TGTGCCAGCAGCAAATCAGGAGGGGCGAACATGAACACTGAAGCTTTCTTT. Encoded protein: CASSKSGGANMNTEAFF.

This clone occurred once. This chain uses TRBV10-3 with TRBJ1-4; D unresolved. The V gene lost 10 bases and the J gene lost 6 bases, with 12 bases spanning the gap. The CDR3 loop spans 12 amino acids. Germline V CDR1 and CDR2: ENHRY, SYGVKD. DNA of the CDR3: TGTGCCACCGCGGGCATGGATGAAAAACTGTTTTTT. It encodes CATAGMDEKLFF.

This rearrangement joins TRBV19 to TRBJ1-5; TRBD1 might be the D (6 bases). Deletions cut 2 bases from V and 1 base from J, with 9 bases between. This CDR3 is 15 amino acids long. Germline V lookup: CDR1 LNHDA, CDR2 SQIVND (reference sequence). Written as DNA, the CDR3 is TGTGCCAGTAGTATAACAGGGTCGAGCAATCAGCCCCAGCATTTT. Amino acids: CASSITGSSNQPQHF.

The chain has TRBV5-4 and TRBJ1-2; possibly TRBD1 for D (6 bases). Trimming cost V 4 bases and J 4 bases, with 17 bases left between them. There are 15 residues in the CDR3. Germline CDR1 SGHNT, CDR2 YYREEE (reference sequence). As DNA, the CDR3 is TGTGCCAGCAGCACACAAACCCAGGGGAGCTATGGCTACACCTTC. It is translated as CASSTQTQGSYGYTF.

V and J are TRBV19 and TRBJ2-1, with 11 bases fitting TRBD2. This CDR3 region has 16 residues. V was pared by 3 bases and J by 0 bases, with 1 base of the junction left unmatched. Germline CDR1 reads LNHDA; CDR2 reads SQIVND (reference sequence). This chain's CDR3 is CASSIGLAGSYNEQFF. In DNA form, the CDR3 reads TGTGCCAGTAGTATCGGACTAGCGGGCTCCTACAATGAGCAGTTCTTC.

The chain has TRBV7-2 and TRBJ2-3; 8 nucleotides match TRBD2. This CDR3 region has 15 residues. The V gene's germline CDR1 is SGHTA and CDR2 FQGNSA. Trimming at V came to 5 bases and at J to 3 bases, leaving 7 bases not matched to a gene. CDR3 nucleotides: TGTGCCAGCAGCCACAAGAGCGGGGGAACAGATACGCAGTATTTT. Translation: CASSHKSGGTDTQYF.